This T cell receptor beta chain appears in the sequencing data of a study of T cell responses to AZD1222 COVID-19 vaccine. The study's findings and limits: Donors were chiefly white British, with a greater number of females, and clonal diversity was perhaps underestimated. Seropositivity was recorded at baseline in only six AZD1222 recipients.

In regard to this clone: Its antigen is undetermined.

This table comes from immunoSEQ multiplex PCR, and its TCRdb copy is limited to in-frame clones, with some not included. The profile shows 65,000 to 75,000 clones, 88% of them singletons. J lost 4 bases, V lost 6 bases, and 6 bases had no gene match. CDR3 length: 14 residues. From germline, CDR1 is SNHLY and CDR2 FYNNEI. The source material was peripheral blood, sampled 28 days after the second dose of the MenACWY control vaccine. The receptor was isolated from an adult who received the MenACWY meningococcal vaccine as a control. The rearrangement joins TRBV2 to TRBJ1-2, with TRBD1 matching over 9 bases. CDR3 in amino acids: CASRMGQGSYGYTF. DNA for the CDR3: TGTGCCAGCAGAATGGGACAGGGAAGCTATGGCTACACCTTC.